Following are 26 T cell receptor beta chains from one sample sequenced in a study of cytomegalovirus exposure and HLA in healthy donors. Clones were sequenced by immunoSEQ multiplex PCR, and TCRdb holds only the in-frame ones, with some missing. The table includes fewer than 400,000 clones, roughly 86% detected once. The sequenced material came from PBMCs. Receptors originate from a man between 25 and 39 years old in good health and CMV-seronegative.

V usage is TRBV14 and J usage is TRBJ2-7; 9 bases agree with TRBD1. The CDR3 contains 14 residues. The V gene's germline CDR1 is SGHDN and CDR2 FVKESK. With V trimmed by 1 base and J by 2 bases, 0 bases remained unmatched. The CDR3 is CASSQGTGAYEQYF. The CDR3 DNA follows: TGTGCCAGCAGCCAAGGGACAGGGGCCTACGAGCAGTACTTC. The whole variable domain, filled in from reference TRBV14 and TRBJ2-7, reads EAGVTQFPSHSVIEKGQTVTLRCDPISGHDNLYWYRRVMGKEIKFLLHFVKESKQDESGMPNNRFLAERTGGTYSTLKVQPAELEDSGVYFCASSQGTGAYEQYFGPGTRLTVT.

This clone appeared a single time. The chain joins TRBV9 to TRBJ2-3; D is possibly TRBD2 (6 bases). Germline CDR1 and CDR2: SGDLS and YYNGEE. V lost 2 bases and J 4 bases, leaving 17 bases between the germline ends. The CDR3 consists of 16 residues. The DNA of the CDR3 is TGTGCCAGCAGCGTTCTCCTTAGCGGTGGGGCAGATACGCAGTATTTT. It codes for CASSVLLSGGADTQYF.

A remark on this clone: The same CDR3 is also encoded by other DNA sequences in this sample. The chain has TRBV7-2 and TRBJ1-2, with TRBD1 matching over 8 bases. With 5 bases clipped from V and 1 base from J, the junction kept 3 bases outside the gene matches. Germline CDR1 and CDR2: SGHTA and FQGNSA. This CDR3 region has 14 residues. DNA for the CDR3: TGTGCCAGCAGCCCCGGACAGGGTAACTATGGCTACACCTTC. This translates into CASSPGQGNYGYTF.

The J gene is TRBJ1-2, the V gene TRBV5-1; D perhaps matches TRBD1 (6 bases). Germline V gene sequence: CDR1 SGHRS, CDR2 YFSETQ. The CDR3 length is 15 residues. The V end lost 1 base, the J end lost 3 bases, and 13 bases lay between the germline ends. In DNA, the CDR3 is TGCGCCAGCAGCTTGAGTGGGGGCGCGGACTATGGCTACACCTTC. This sequence encodes CASSLSGGADYGYTF. The full variable domain, completed using reference TRBV5-1 and TRBJ1-2, is KAGVTQTPRYLIKTRGQQVTLSCSPISGHRSVSWYQQTPGQGLQFLFEYFSETQRNKGNFPGRFSGRQFSNSRSEMNVSTLELGDSALYLCASSLSGGADYGYTFGSGTRLTVV.

The J gene is TRBJ2-3, the V gene TRBV2, with D possibly TRBD1 on 8 matching bases. V lost 6 bases to trimming and J lost 0 bases, with 16 bases between them. Germline V CDR1 and CDR2: SNHLY, FYNNEI. There are 16 residues in the CDR3. CDR3 DNA sequence: TGTGCCAGCAGGGGGACAGGCGGGAGTAGCACAGATACGCAGTATTTT. It specifies CASRGTGGSSTDTQYF.

J is TRBJ1-5 and V is TRBV6-1; 11 bases agree with TRBD1. CDR1 MNHNS and CDR2 SASEGT come from the germline V gene. CDR3 size: 19 residues. V gave up 2 bases and J gave up 1 base; unmatched junction bases: 10. CDR3 sequence: CASSELGTGGPLSNQPQHF. In DNA, the CDR3 is TGTGCCAGCAGTGAATTGGGGACAGGGGGGCCTTTGAGCAATCAGCCCCAGCATTTT.

The chain joins TRBV19 to TRBJ2-2; 12 nucleotides line up with TRBD2. CDR3 length: 20 residues. The V gene end was trimmed by 2 bases and the J gene end by 0 bases; junction bases not matched to a gene: 10. CDR1 LNHDA and CDR2 SQIVND come from the germline V gene (reference sequence). Here the CDR3 reads CASSIWFSLAGGTNTGELFF. In nucleotides, the CDR3 is TGTGCCAGTAGTATATGGTTTTCGCTAGCGGGGGGGACGAACACCGGGGAGCTGTTTTTT.

The chain couples TRBV7-2 to TRBJ1-6; D not certain. The CDR3 length is 15 residues. V lost 2 bases to trimming and J lost 5 bases, with 10 bases between them. CDR1 is SGHTA, CDR2 FQGNSA, per germline. DNA for the CDR3: TGTGCCAGCAGCTTAAGGACGGAGGATAATTCACCCCTCCACTTT. Translation gives CASSLRTEDNSPLHF. Together with reference TRBV7-2 and TRBJ1-6, the CDR3 gives the full variable domain: GAGVSQSPSNKVTEKGKDVELRCDPISGHTALYWYRQSLGQGLEFLIYFQGNSAPDKSGLPSDRFSAERTGGSVSTLTIQRTQQEDSAVYLCASSLRTEDNSPLHFGNGTRLTVT.

The rearrangement uses TRBV9 and TRBJ1-2; 8 bases align to TRBD1. Germline CDR1 reads SGDLS; CDR2 reads YYNGEE. This CDR3 region has 13 residues. The junction had 8 bases not matched to a gene; V was cut back by 8 bases and J by 5 bases. CDR3 in amino acids: CASDQGADYGYTF. The CDR3 region has the DNA TGTGCCAGTGACCAGGGGGCGGATTATGGCTACACCTTC.

V gene TRBV14 combines with J gene TRBJ2-5; perhaps TRBD1 as D (6 bases). The CDR3 has 13 residues. Trimming cost V 4 bases and J 5 bases, with 11 bases left between them. CDR1 SGHDN and CDR2 FVKESK come from the germline V gene. CDR3 in amino acids: CASSRNRVETQYF. CDR3 DNA: TGTGCCAGCAGCCGAAACAGGGTTGAGACCCAGTACTTC.

This clone was observed a few times. The chain has TRBV15 and TRBJ2-7; 8 bases align to TRBD1. The V gene end was trimmed by 5 bases and the J gene end by 5 bases; junction bases not matched to a gene: 5. This CDR3 has 13 amino acids. Germline V lookup: CDR1 LNHNV, CDR2 YYDKDF (reference sequence). The CDR3 loop is CATSPDRAHEQYF. The CDR3 nucleotides read TGTGCCACCAGCCCGGACAGGGCGCACGAGCAGTACTTC.

This clone was picked up one time. The V call is TRBV19, the J call TRBJ1-5, with 9 bases matching TRBD1. CDR1 is LNHDA and CDR2 is SQIVND in the germline V gene (reference sequence). J gave up 4 bases and V 4 bases, and 5 bases lay outside the gene matches. This CDR3 has 15 amino acids. The CDR3 DNA reads as TGTGCCAGTAGTAGAACCGGGACAGGGAATCAGCCCCAGCATTTT. Its translation is CASSRTGTGNQPQHF.

V and J are TRBV6-1 and TRBJ1-6; D is perhaps TRBD1 (5 bases). CDR3 length equals 16 residues. The ends were cut back, 1 base at V and 10 bases at J, with 17 bases in the middle. Germline CDR1 is MNHNS and CDR2 is SASEGT. The CDR3: CASSEGSGSGLSPLHF. CDR3 bases: TGTGCCAGCAGTGAAGGCAGCGGGTCAGGGCTATCACCCCTCCACTTT.

J is TRBJ2-7 and V is TRBV6-5, with TRBD2 identical over 7 bases. This CDR3 spans 16 amino acids. The J segment lost 3 bases and the V segment lost 0 bases, leaving 8 bases of the junction unmatched. Germline V CDR1 and CDR2: MNHEY, SVGAGI. The chain's CDR3 is CASSYSPLTSYYEQYF. The DNA of the CDR3 is TGTGCCAGCAGTTACTCACCGCTGACTAGCTACTACGAGCAGTACTTC.

This clone appeared a few times. J is TRBJ2-7 and V is TRBV7-9, with 11 positions matching TRBD1. Trimming removed 5 bases from V and 6 bases from J; junction bases left unmatched: 3. The V gene's germline CDR1 is SEHNR and CDR2 FQNEAQ (reference sequence). There are 13 residues in the CDR3. CDR3 sequence reads: CASSRTGGSEQYF. The CDR3 region has the DNA TGTGCCAGCAGCCGGACAGGGGGCTCCGAGCAGTACTTC. Full variable domain (rest looked up from reference TRBV7-9 and TRBJ2-7): DTGVSQNPRHKITKRGQNVTFRCDPISEHNRLYWYRQTLGQGPEFLTYFQNEAQLEKSRLLSDRFSAERPKGSFSTLEIQRTEQGDSAMYLCASSRTGGSEQYFGPGTRLTVT.

The gene calls are TRBV7-8 and TRBJ2-5; TRBD2 matches at 9 bases. CDR3 size: 18 residues. CDR1 SGHVS and CDR2 FQNEAQ come from the germline V gene. The V segment lost 4 bases and the J segment 2 bases; nucleotides outside the gene matches: 14. The CDR3 sequence: CASSSGWLAGTKQETQYF. In DNA, the CDR3 is TGTGCCAGCAGCTCCGGTTGGCTAGCGGGGACCAAACAAGAGACCCAGTACTTC. Together with reference TRBV7-8 and TRBJ2-5, the CDR3 gives the full variable domain: GAGVSQSPRYKVAKRGQDVALRCDPISGHVSLFWYQQALGQGPEFLTYFQNEAQLDKSGLPSDRFFAERPEGSVSTLKIQRTQQEDSAVYLCASSSGWLAGTKQETQYFGPGTRLLVL.

This clone showed up just once. This chain connects TRBV15 to TRBJ2-3; 7 bases line up with TRBD1. The CDR3 is 17 amino acids. Trimming took 0 bases from V and 4 from J; bases not matched to a gene: 10. Germline CDR1 LNHNV, CDR2 YYDKDF (reference sequence). CDR3 region: CATSRDLTGEYADTQYF. CDR3 bases: TGTGCCACCAGCAGAGATTTAACAGGGGAATACGCAGATACGCAGTATTTT.

This chain uses TRBV11-2 with TRBJ2-1; D possibly corresponds to TRBD2 (5 bases). The CDR3 spans 17 residues. The V end was cut by 5 bases, the J end by 0 bases, with 17 bases between. Per the germline V gene, CDR1 is SGHAT and CDR2 is FQNNGV. CDR3 region: CASSPLGTGSSYNEQFF. The CDR3 DNA is TGTGCCAGCAGCCCCCTGGGTACGGGGAGCTCCTACAATGAGCAGTTCTTC. Supplemented by reference TRBV11-2 and TRBJ2-1, the full variable domain reads EAGVAQSPRYKIIEKRQSVAFWCNPISGHATLYWYQQILGQGPKLLIQFQNNGVVDDSQLPKDRFSAERLKGVDSTLKIQPAKLEDSAVYLCASSPLGTGSSYNEQFFGPGTRLTVL.

The chain combines TRBV7-8 with TRBJ2-7, with 12 bases lining up with TRBD2. The CDR3 totals 16 residues. Germline loops: CDR1 SGHVS, CDR2 FQNEAQ. The V segment lost 2 bases and the J segment 2 bases; nucleotides outside the gene matches: 4. The CDR3 nucleotides read TGTGCCAGCAGCTTAAACCGACTAGCGGGGGCCTACGAGCAGTACTTC. This encodes CASSLNRLAGAYEQYF.

V usage is TRBV7-9 and J usage is TRBJ2-7, with 8 bases aligning to TRBD1. This CDR3 is built from 15 residues. J was trimmed by 4 bases and V by 2 bases; bases with no gene match: 7. The germline V gene has CDR1 SEHNR and CDR2 FQNEAQ (reference sequence). In nucleotides, the CDR3 is TGTGCCAGCAGCTTAAGGGACAGGCCCTATTACGAGCAGTACTTC. Residues: CASSLRDRPYYEQYF.

This clone occurred once. This CDR3 is CASSLDERGGANGYTF. The CDR3 DNA reads TGTGCCAGCAGCTTAGACGAAAGGGGGGGAGCAAATGGCTACACCTTC. The chain couples TRBV7-6 to TRBJ1-2; perhaps TRBD1 as D (6 bases). Trimming took off 1 base at V and 6 bases at J, with 18 bases between the two ends. Looked up from germline, CDR1 is SGHVS and CDR2 is FNYEAQ. This CDR3 comprises 16 residues.

This chain links TRBV7-7 with TRBJ2-2; 7 bases are a match to TRBD1. Germline trimming cut 0 bases from V and 6 bases from J; bases unmatched to any gene: 7. The germline gives CDR1 SSHAT, CDR2 FNYEAQ (reference sequence). This CDR3 region has 16 residues. The CDR3 region has the DNA TGTGCCAGCAGCTTAGCAGGGGGCACCTCCCCCGGGGAGCTGTTTTTT. Translated, it gives CASSLAGGTSPGELFF.

This clone was seen once. This chain uses TRBV5-4 with TRBJ1-6, with TRBD1 as a possible D gene (5 bases). The CDR3 length is 16 residues. The V gene lost 4 bases and the J gene lost 6 bases, with 17 bases spanning the gap. The germline gives CDR1 SGHNT, CDR2 YYREEE (reference sequence). The CDR3 nucleotides are TGTGCCAGCAGCCATGGGACTGAAGTCGGTAATTCACCCCTCCACTTT. It encodes CASSHGTEVGNSPLHF.

This chain uses TRBV28 with TRBJ1-1; TRBD1 aligns across 8 bases. Looked up from germline, CDR1 is MDHEN and CDR2 is SYDVKM. The trim removed 4 bases at V and 4 bases at J, leaving 8 bases unmatched. The CDR3 sequence is 15 residues long. CDR3: CASSSTGVLGTEAFF. The CDR3 DNA follows: TGTGCCAGCAGTTCGACAGGGGTGTTAGGCACTGAAGCTTTCTTT.

The chain combines TRBV5-4 with TRBJ1-3; D is perhaps TRBD1 (6 bases). This CDR3 has 16 residues. Trimming removed 4 bases at V and 0 bases at J, with 14 bases between. The V gene's germline CDR1 is SGHNT and CDR2 YYREEE (reference sequence). CDR3 region: CASSPNDRLSGNTIYF. CDR3 coding DNA: TGTGCCAGCAGCCCAAATGACAGGCTCTCTGGAAACACCATATATTTT.

V gene TRBV10-3 combines with J gene TRBJ1-1; the D gene is possibly TRBD1 (5 bases). Germline V gives CDR1 ENHRY, CDR2 SYGVKD. This CDR3 is built from 13 residues. The DNA of the CDR3 is TGTGCTGTAGAGGGAGGGGATCACACTGAAGCTTTCTTT. Its protein is CAVEGGDHTEAFF.